This T cell receptor (beta chain) was sequenced during a study of blood T cell repertoires in COVID-19. Study at large: Donors in the United States, Italy and Spain gave samples during acute or convalescent COVID-19. Sample material is recorded as cDNA or gDNA derived from T cells, B-cell-depleted T cells, or PBMCs.

Per the study methods: Scientists estimated how many nucleated cells there were by amplifying reference gene primers. The repertoire was sequenced with immunoSEQ multiplex PCR; TCRdb's copy has only in-frame clones and lacks some. V and J calls and clone size are given by that table; D and trimming were obtained from the DNA. The sample yields approximately 100,000 clones, roughly 90% seen once. After removal of 0 bases from V and 4 bases from J, the junction contained 8 bases not matched to a gene. Germline V gives CDR1 SGHAT, CDR2 FQNNGV. This CDR3 spans 16 amino acids. The sequence derives from an older man with acute or convalescent COVID-19. Sequencing input: peripheral blood. This chain links TRBV11-2 with TRBJ2-7; 8 bases line up with TRBD1. CDR3 in DNA: TGTGCCAGCAGCTTAGATTGGGGCAGGGGGCAGTACGAGCAGTACTTC. Encoded protein: CASSLDWGRGQYEQYF.